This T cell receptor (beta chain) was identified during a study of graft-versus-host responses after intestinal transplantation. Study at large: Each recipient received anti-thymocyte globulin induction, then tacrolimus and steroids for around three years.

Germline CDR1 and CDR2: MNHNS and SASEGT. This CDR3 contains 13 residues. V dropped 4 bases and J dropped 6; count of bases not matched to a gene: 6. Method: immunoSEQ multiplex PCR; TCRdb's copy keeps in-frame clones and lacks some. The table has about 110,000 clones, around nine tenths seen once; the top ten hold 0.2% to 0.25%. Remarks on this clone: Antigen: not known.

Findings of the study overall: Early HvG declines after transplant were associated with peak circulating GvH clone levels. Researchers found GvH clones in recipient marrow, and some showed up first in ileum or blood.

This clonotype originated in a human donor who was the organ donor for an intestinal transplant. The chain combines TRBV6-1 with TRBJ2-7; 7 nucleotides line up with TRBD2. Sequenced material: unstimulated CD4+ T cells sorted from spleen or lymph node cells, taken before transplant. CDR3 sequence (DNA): TGTGCCAGCAGTGCCAGCGGGGCGGCCGAGCAGTACTTC. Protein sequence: CASSASGAAEQYF.